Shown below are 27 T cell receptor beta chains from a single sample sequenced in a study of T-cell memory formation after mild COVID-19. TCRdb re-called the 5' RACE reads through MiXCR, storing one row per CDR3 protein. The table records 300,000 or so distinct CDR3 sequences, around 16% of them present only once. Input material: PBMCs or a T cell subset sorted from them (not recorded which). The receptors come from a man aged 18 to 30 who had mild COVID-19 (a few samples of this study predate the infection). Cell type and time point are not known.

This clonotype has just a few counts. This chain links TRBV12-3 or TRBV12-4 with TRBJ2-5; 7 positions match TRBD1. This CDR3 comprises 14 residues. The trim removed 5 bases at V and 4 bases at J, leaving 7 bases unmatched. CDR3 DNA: TGTGCCAGCAGTCGCCGGGACAGCAGAGAGACCCAGTACTTC. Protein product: CASSRRDSRETQYF.

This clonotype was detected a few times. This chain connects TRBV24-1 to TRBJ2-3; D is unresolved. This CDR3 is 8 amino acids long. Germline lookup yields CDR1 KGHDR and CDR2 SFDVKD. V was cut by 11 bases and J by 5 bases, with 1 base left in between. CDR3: CAIDTQYF. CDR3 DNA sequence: TGTGCCATAGATACGCAGTATTTT.

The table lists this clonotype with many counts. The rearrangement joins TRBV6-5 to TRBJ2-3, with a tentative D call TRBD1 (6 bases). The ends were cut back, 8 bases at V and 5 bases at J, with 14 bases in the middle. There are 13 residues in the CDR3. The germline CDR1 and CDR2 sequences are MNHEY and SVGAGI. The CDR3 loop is CASRQGIRDTQYF. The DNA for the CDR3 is TGTGCCAGCCGTCAGGGGATTAGAGATACGCAGTATTTT.

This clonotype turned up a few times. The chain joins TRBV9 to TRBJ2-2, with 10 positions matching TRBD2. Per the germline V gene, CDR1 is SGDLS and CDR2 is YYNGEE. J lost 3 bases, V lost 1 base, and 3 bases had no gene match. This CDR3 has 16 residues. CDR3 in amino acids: CASSVLAGDYTGELFF. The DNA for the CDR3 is TGTGCCAGCAGCGTACTAGCGGGGGACTACACCGGGGAGCTGTTTTTT.

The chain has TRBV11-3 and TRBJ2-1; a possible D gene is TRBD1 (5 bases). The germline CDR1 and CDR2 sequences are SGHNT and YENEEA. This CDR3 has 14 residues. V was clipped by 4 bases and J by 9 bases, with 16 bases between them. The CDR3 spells CASSSLDSNSEQFF. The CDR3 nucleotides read TGTGCCAGCAGCTCACTTGACAGTAACAGTGAGCAGTTCTTC.

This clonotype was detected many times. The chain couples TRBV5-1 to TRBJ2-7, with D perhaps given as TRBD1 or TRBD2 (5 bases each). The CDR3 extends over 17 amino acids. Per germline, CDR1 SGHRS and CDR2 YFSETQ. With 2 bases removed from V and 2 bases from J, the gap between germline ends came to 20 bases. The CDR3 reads CASSFPTGTPEPYEQYV. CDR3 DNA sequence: TGCGCCAGCAGCTTCCCAACCGGGACGCCGGAACCCTACGAGCAGTACGTC.

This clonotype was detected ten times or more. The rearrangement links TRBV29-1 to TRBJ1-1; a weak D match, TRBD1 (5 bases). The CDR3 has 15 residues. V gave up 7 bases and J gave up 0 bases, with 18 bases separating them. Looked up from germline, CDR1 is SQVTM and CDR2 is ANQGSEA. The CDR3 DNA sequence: TGCAGCGGAAGGGGCGGCTGGGGTATGAACACTGAAGCTTTCTTT. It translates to CSGRGGWGMNTEAFF. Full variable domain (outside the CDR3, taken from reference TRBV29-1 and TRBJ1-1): SAVISQKPSRDICQRGTSLTIQCQVDSQVTMMFWYRQQPGQSLTLIATANQGSEATYESGFVIDKFPISRPNLTFSTLTVSNMSPEDSSIYLCSGRGGWGMNTEAFFGQGTRLTVV.

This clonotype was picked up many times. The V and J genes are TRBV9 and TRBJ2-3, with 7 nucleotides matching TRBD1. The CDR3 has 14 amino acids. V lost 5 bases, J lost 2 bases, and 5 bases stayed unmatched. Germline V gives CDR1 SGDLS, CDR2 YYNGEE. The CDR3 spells CASSLDRNTDTQYF. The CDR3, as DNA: TGTGCCAGCAGTTTGGACAGGAACACAGATACGCAGTATTTT.

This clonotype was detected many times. The CDR3 nucleotides are TGTGCCAGCTTGGCGGGGGGGCCGGATTCCCAATCAGAGACCCAGTACTTC. Translating gives CASLAGGPDSQSETQYF. This chain links TRBV28 with TRBJ2-5; 9 bases line up with TRBD2. The CDR3 spans 17 residues. The germline gives CDR1 MDHEN, CDR2 SYDVKM. J lost 4 bases, V lost 8 bases, and 17 bases had no gene match.

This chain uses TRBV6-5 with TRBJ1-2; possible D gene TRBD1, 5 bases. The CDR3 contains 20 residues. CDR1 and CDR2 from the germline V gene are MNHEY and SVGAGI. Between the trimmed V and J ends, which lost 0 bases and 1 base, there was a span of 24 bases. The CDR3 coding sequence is TGTGCCAGCAGTTACTCGAAGGTCGGCAGGGTCTCGCTCCTTAACTATGGCTACACCTTC. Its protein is CASSYSKVGRVSLLNYGYTF.

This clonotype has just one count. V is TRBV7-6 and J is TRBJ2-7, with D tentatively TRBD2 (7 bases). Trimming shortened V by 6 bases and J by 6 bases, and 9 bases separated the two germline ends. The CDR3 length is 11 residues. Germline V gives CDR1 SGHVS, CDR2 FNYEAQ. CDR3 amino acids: CASSGGAEQYV. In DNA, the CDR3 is TGTGCCAGCAGTGGGGGGGCCGAGCAGTACGTC.

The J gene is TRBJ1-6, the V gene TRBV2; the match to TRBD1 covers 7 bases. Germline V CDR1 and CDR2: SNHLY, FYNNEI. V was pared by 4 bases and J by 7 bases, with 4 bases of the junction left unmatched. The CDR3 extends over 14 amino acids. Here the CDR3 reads CASSGDRRNSPLHF. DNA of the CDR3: TGTGCCAGCAGTGGGGACAGAAGGAATTCACCCCTCCACTTT.

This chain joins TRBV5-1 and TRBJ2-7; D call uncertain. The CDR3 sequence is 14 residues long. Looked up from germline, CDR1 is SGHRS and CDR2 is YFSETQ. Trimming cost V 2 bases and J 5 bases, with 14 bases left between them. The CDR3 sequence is CASSLGAPGDEQYV. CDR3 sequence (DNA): TGCGCCAGCAGCTTAGGTGCCCCGGGTGACGAGCAGTACGTC.

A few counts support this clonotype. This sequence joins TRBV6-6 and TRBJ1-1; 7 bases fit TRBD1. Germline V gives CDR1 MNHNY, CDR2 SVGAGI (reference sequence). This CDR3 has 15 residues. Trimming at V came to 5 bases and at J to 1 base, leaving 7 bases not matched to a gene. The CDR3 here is CASSQSGQPNTEAFF. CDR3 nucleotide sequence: TGTGCCAGCAGTCAATCGGGACAGCCGAACACTGAAGCTTTCTTT.

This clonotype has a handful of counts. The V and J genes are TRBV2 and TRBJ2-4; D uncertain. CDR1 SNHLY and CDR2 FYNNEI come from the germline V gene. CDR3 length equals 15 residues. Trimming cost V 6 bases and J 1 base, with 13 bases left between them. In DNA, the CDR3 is TGTGCCAGCAGGGTCTCGTCCGAGGCCAAAAACATTCAGTACTTC. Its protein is CASRVSSEAKNIQYF. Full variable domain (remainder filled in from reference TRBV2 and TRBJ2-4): EPEVTQTPSHQVTQMGQEVILRCVPISNHLYFYWYRQILGQKVEFLVSFYNNEISEKSEIFDDQFSVERPDGSNFTLKIRSTKLEDSAMYFCASRVSSEAKNIQYFGAGTRLSVL.

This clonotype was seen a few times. CDR3: CAISESTGVGTEAFF. CDR3 nucleotide sequence: TGTGCCATCAGTGAGTCGACAGGGGTTGGTACTGAAGCTTTCTTT. V usage is TRBV10-3 and J usage is TRBJ1-1; TRBD1 aligns across 8 bases. The V and J ends lost 0 bases and 5 bases, in that order; junction bases with no gene match: 5. The CDR3 extends over 15 amino acids. Per germline, CDR1 ENHRY and CDR2 SYGVKD.

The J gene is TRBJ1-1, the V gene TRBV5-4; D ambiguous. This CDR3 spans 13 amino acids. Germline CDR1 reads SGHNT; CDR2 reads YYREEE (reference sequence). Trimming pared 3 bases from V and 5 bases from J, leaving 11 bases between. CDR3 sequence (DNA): TGTGCCAGCAGCTCCCTGGTAGAGACTGAAGCTTTCTTT. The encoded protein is CASSSLVETEAFF.

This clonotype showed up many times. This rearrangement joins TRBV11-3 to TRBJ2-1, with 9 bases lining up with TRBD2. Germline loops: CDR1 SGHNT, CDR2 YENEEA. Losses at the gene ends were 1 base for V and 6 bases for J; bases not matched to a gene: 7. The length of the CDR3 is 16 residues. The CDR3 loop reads CASSLVGGGAGNEQFF. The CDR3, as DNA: TGTGCCAGCAGCTTAGTCGGCGGGGGGGCCGGCAATGAGCAGTTCTTC. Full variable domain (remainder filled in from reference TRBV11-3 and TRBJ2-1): EAGVVQSPRYKIIEKKQPVAFWCNPISGHNTLYWYLQNLGQGPELLIRYENEEAVDDSQLPKDRFSAERLKGVDSTLKIQPAELGDSAVYLCASSLVGGGAGNEQFFGPGTRLTVL.

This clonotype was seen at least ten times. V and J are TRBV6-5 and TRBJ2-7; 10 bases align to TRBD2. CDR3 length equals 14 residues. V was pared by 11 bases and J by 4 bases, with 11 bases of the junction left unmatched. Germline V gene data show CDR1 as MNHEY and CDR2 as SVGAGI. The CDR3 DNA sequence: TGTGCCGCTCGGCCGGGACTAGCGTTTTACGAGCAGTACTTC. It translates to CAARPGLAFYEQYF.

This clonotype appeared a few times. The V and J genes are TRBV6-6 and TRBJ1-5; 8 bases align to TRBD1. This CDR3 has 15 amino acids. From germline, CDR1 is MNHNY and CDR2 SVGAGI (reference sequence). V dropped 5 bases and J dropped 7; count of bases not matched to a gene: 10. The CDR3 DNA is TGTGCCAGCAGTCCTGCGGCAGGGGGCCAACAGCCCCAGCATTTT. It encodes CASSPAAGGQQPQHF.

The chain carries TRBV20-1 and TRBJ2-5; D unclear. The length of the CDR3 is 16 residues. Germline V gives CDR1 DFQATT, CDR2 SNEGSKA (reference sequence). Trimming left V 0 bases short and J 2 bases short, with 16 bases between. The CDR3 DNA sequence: TGCAGTGCTAGAGATAACTTCCCCACCGTTCAAGAGACCCAGTACTTC. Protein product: CSARDNFPTVQETQYF.

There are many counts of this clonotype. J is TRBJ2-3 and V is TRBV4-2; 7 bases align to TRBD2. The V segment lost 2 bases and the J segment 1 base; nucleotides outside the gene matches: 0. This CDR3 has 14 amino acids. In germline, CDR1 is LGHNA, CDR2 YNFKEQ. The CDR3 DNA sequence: TGTGCCAGCAGCCAACGGGGGGGCACAGATACGCAGTATTTT. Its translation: CASSQRGGTDTQYF.

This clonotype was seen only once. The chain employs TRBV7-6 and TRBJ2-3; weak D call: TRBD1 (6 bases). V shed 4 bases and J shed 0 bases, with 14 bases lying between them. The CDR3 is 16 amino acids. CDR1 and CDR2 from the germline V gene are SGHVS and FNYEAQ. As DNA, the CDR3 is TGTGCCAGCAGCTCCAAGTACAGGGACAGCACAGATACGCAGTATTTT. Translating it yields CASSSKYRDSTDTQYF.

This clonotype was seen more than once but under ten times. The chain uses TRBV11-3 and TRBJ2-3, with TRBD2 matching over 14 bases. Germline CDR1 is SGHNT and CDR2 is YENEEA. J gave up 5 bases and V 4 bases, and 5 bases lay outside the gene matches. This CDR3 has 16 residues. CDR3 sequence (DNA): TGTGCCAGCAGCTCAGGGACTAGCGGGGGACAAGATACGCAGTATTTT. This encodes CASSSGTSGGQDTQYF.

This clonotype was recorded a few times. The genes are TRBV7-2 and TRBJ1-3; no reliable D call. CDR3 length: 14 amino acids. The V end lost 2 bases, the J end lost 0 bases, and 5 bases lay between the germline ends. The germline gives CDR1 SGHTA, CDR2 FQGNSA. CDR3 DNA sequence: TGTGCCAGCAGCTTAAGGGTCTCTGGAAACACCATATATTTT. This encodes CASSLRVSGNTIYF.

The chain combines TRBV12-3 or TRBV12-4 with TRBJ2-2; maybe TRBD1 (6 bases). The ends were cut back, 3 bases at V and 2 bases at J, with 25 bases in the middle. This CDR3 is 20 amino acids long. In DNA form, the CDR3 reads TGTGCCAGCAGTTTTACCGACCGGTTAGCCAGGGGCCTAAACACCGGGGAGCTGTTTTTT. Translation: CASSFTDRLARGLNTGELFF.

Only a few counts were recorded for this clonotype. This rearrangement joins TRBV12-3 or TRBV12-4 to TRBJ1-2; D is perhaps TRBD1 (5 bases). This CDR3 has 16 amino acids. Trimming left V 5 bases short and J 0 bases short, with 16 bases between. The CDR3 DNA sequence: TGTGCCAGCAGTAGCTACGGACACCTAGCTAACTATGGCTACACCTTC. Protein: CASSSYGHLANYGYTF.